This T cell receptor (beta chain) came from a study of blood T cell repertoires in COVID-19. For the study at large: Italy, Spain and the United States were the sources of the convalescent and acute COVID-19 samples. PBMCs, B-cell-depleted T cells, or T cells were the source of the cDNA or gDNA that made up the material.

Germline values: CDR1 SGHKS, CDR2 YYEKEE (reference sequence). V lost 1 base to trimming and J lost 7 bases, with 18 bases between them. The CDR3 totals 16 residues. Measured with immunoSEQ multiplex PCR; TCRdb has only the in-frame clones, and not every one. The data contain some 75,000 clones, more than 85% of them singletons. This chain joins TRBV5-5 and TRBJ2-1; D may be TRBD2 (6 bases). The sample comprised peripheral blood. This sequence originates from a man in his sixties with acute or convalescent COVID-19. CDR3 sequence (DNA): TGTGCCAGCAGCTTGAATCGGCGGGATCCCCGGAATGAGCAGTTCTTC. Translation gives CASSLNRRDPRNEQFF.